Shown below are 15 T cell receptor beta chains from a single sample sequenced in a study of T-cell memory formation after mild COVID-19. TCRdb reprocessed the 5' RACE reads via MiXCR and lists one record per CDR3 protein. The data contain roughly 100,000 distinct CDR3 sequences, over 15% of them singletons. The sequencing input was PBMCs or a T cell subset sorted from them (not recorded which). The source is an adult woman who had mild COVID-19 (a few samples of this study predate the infection). Cell type and time point are not known.

The V gene is TRBV4-1, the J gene TRBJ1-1; D unresolved. Trimming took 4 bases from V and 3 from J, leaving 12 bases between them. The CDR3 is made up of 14 amino acids. Germline V gene data show CDR1 as MGHRA and CDR2 as YSYEKL. The CDR3: CASSPLPTYTEAFF. CDR3 in DNA: TGCGCCAGCAGCCCACTTCCGACGTACACTGAAGCTTTCTTT.

The rearrangement joins TRBV7-9 to TRBJ1-1; 9 bases align to TRBD1. Germline V gives CDR1 SEHNR, CDR2 FQNEAQ (reference sequence). This CDR3 spans 14 amino acids. With 6 bases clipped from V and 4 bases from J, the junction kept 6 bases outside the gene matches. The CDR3 sequence is CASRQTGGVTEAFF. CDR3 bases: TGTGCCAGCAGACAGACAGGGGGAGTCACTGAAGCTTTCTTT.

This clonotype was observed a few times. The rearrangement uses TRBV13 and TRBJ2-7, with D maybe TRBD2 (6 bases). V gave up 7 bases and J gave up 4 bases, with 17 bases separating them. This CDR3 has 14 amino acids. Looked up from germline, CDR1 is PRHDT and CDR2 is FYEKMQ (reference sequence). The DNA for the CDR3 is TGTGCCAGCACCCCACGGGGGAACCCTTACGAGCAGTACTTC. It encodes CASTPRGNPYEQYF.

This clonotype appeared a few times. J is TRBJ2-1 and V is TRBV11-3, with TRBD1 as a possible D gene (6 bases). Germline values: CDR1 SGHNT, CDR2 YENEEA. Trimming took 3 bases from V and 7 from J, leaving 10 bases between them. The CDR3 extends over 13 amino acids. CDR3 sequence: CASSFQGWNEQFF. CDR3 DNA sequence: TGTGCCAGCAGCTTCCAGGGGTGGAATGAGCAGTTCTTC. Variable domain in full (rest from reference TRBV11-3 and TRBJ2-1): EAGVVQSPRYKIIEKKQPVAFWCNPISGHNTLYWYLQNLGQGPELLIRYENEEAVDDSQLPKDRFSAERLKGVDSTLKIQPAELGDSAVYLCASSFQGWNEQFFGPGTRLTVL.

The chain couples TRBV4-1 to TRBJ2-3; D gene ambiguous. Germline V gene sequence: CDR1 MGHRA, CDR2 YSYEKL. The CDR3 extends over 12 amino acids. The V and J ends lost 0 bases and 7 bases respectively, with 5 bases between them. The CDR3 DNA reads as TGCGCCAGCAGCCAAGATGGCAATACGCAGTATTTT. As protein: CASSQDGNTQYF.

The chain employs TRBV7-2 and TRBJ2-7; 14 nucleotides line up with TRBD2. In germline, CDR1 is SGHTA, CDR2 FQGNSA. With 3 bases clipped from V and 5 bases from J, the junction kept 9 bases outside the gene matches. This CDR3 comprises 17 residues. CDR3: CASSLDAGLAGVNEQYF. CDR3 bases: TGTGCCAGCAGCTTGGACGCGGGACTAGCGGGAGTAAACGAGCAGTACTTC.

This rearrangement joins TRBV12-3 or TRBV12-4 to TRBJ2-5; 11 positions match TRBD2. The CDR3 covers 16 residues. After removal of 5 bases from V and 5 bases from J, the junction contained 10 bases not matched to a gene. CDR3 residues: CASSPTGLAVPETQYF. The CDR3 coding sequence is TGTGCCAGCAGTCCTACGGGACTAGCGGTGCCCGAGACCCAGTACTTC.

There are a few counts of this clonotype. The chain carries TRBV20-1 and TRBJ2-7, with TRBD2 matching 9 bases. The CDR3 contains 14 residues. V lost 6 bases and J lost 3; bases outside the gene matches: 9. Germline-derived CDR1 and CDR2 are DFQATT and SNEGSKA (reference sequence). CDR3 loop: CSAISGGARYEQYF. The CDR3 DNA sequence: TGCAGTGCAATTAGCGGGGGAGCGCGCTACGAGCAGTACTTC.

This clonotype was detected many times. V gene TRBV10-1 combines with J gene TRBJ2-7; 13 bases map to TRBD2. The CDR3 spans 16 residues. Trimming removed 7 bases from V and 2 bases from J; junction bases left unmatched: 8. Germline CDR1 is WNHNN and CDR2 is SYGVQD (reference sequence). CDR3 sequence: CASTKGLAGVPYEQYF. In DNA, the CDR3 is TGCGCCAGCACCAAAGGACTAGCGGGGGTCCCCTACGAGCAGTACTTC.

This clonotype was counted between two and nine times. The rearrangement links TRBV6-6 to TRBJ2-5, with no clear D. The germline V gene has CDR1 MNHNY and CDR2 SVGAGI (reference sequence). The V gene lost 8 bases and the J gene lost 2 bases, with 12 bases spanning the gap. The CDR3 runs 13 residues. The CDR3 DNA is TGTGCCAGCCAGGTGCAGGAGCAAGAGACCCAGTACTTC. It specifies CASQVQEQETQYF.

The rearrangement links TRBV27 to TRBJ2-2; 7 bases agree with TRBD2. The CDR3 covers 17 residues. The germline gives CDR1 MNHEY, CDR2 SMNVEV (reference sequence). V was clipped by 8 bases and J by 3 bases; unmatched bases: 15. The CDR3 DNA reads TGTGCCAGCCTAATAATTTCCCGGGACTATCACACCGGGGAGCTGTTTTTT. The encoded protein is CASLIISRDYHTGELFF.

This clonotype came up many times. The V call is TRBV2, the J call TRBJ2-1; TRBD2 matches at 9 bases. The CDR3 spans 17 residues. Looked up from germline, CDR1 is SNHLY and CDR2 is FYNNEI. The V and J ends lost 5 bases and 1 base, in that order; junction bases with no gene match: 9. CDR3 amino acids: CASSLAGEGGSYNEQFF. The CDR3 nucleotides are TGTGCCAGCAGTTTAGCGGGAGAGGGGGGTTCCTACAATGAGCAGTTCTTC. Looking up the rest from reference TRBV2 and TRBJ2-1 gives the full variable domain: EPEVTQTPSHQVTQMGQEVILRCVPISNHLYFYWYRQILGQKVEFLVSFYNNEISEKSEIFDDQFSVERPDGSNFTLKIRSTKLEDSAMYFCASSLAGEGGSYNEQFFGPGTRLTVL.

The sample holds one count of this clonotype. The chain combines TRBV2 with TRBJ2-7, with D maybe TRBD2 (5 bases). The length of the CDR3 is 13 residues. Trimming left V 3 bases short and J 3 bases short, with 9 bases between. Germline CDR1 reads SNHLY; CDR2 reads FYNNEI. The CDR3 is CASSERVHYEQYF. DNA of the CDR3: TGTGCCAGCAGTGAGAGGGTCCACTACGAGCAGTACTTC.

Ten or more counts support this clonotype. The gene calls are TRBV4-3 and TRBJ2-1; tentatively, D is TRBD1 (7 bases). Per the germline V gene, CDR1 is LGHNA and CDR2 is YSLEER. The CDR3 runs 15 residues. The V and J ends lost 0 bases and 2 bases respectively, with 8 bases between them. The CDR3 reads CASSQDRGAYNEQFF. In DNA form, the CDR3 reads TGCGCCAGCAGCCAAGACAGGGGGGCCTACAATGAGCAGTTCTTC.

The chain has TRBV4-1 and TRBJ1-2; 12 bases map to TRBD1. Unmatched junction bases numbered 6, after V lost 2 bases and J lost 8 bases. CDR3 length: 15 residues. Germline values: CDR1 MGHRA, CDR2 YSYEKL. For the CDR3, the DNA is TGCGCCAGCAGCCAAATGGGACAGGGGGCGATCGGCTACACCTTC. Translated: CASSQMGQGAIGYTF.